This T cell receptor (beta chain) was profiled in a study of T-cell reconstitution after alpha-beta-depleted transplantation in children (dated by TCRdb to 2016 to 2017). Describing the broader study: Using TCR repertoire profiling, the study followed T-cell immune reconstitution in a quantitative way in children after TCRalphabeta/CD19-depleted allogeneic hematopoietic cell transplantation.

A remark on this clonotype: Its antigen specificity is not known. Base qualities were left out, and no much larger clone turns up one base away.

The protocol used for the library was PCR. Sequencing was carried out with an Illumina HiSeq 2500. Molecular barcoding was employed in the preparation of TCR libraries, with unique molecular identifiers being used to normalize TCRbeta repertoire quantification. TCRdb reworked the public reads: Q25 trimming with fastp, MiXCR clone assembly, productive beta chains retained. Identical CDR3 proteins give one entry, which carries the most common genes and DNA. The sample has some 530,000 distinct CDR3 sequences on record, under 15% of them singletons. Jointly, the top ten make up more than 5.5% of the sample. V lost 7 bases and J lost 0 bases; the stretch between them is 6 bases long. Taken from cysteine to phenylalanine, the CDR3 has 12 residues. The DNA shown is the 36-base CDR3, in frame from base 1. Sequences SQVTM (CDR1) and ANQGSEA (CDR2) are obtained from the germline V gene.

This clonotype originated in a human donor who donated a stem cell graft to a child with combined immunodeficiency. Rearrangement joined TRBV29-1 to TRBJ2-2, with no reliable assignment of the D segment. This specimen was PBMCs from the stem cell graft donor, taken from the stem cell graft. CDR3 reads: CSGGTNTGELFF. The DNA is TGCAGCGGTGGGACGAACACCGGGGAGCTGTTTTTT.